This T cell receptor beta chain is from a study of blood T cell repertoires in COVID-19. Study overall: Specimens from acute and convalescent COVID-19 originated in the United States, Italy and Spain.

The V gene's germline CDR1 is SGHKS and CDR2 YYEKEE (reference sequence). This CDR3 has 16 residues. The V and J ends lost 4 bases and 4 bases, in that order; junction bases with no gene match: 10. Authors' processing steps: Reference gene primers were amplified, and this amplification served to estimate nucleated cell counts. The protocol was immunoSEQ multiplex PCR, while the TCRdb copy is restricted to in-frame clones and leaves out a portion. V and J calls and clone size are as listed in that table; D and trimming were resolved from the DNA. The sample shows 95,000 to 150,000 clones, around four fifths of them seen only once.

The genes are TRBV5-5 and TRBJ2-7; 11 positions agree with TRBD1. The sample was peripheral blood. This receptor was obtained from a human donor in a cohort sampled during active COVID-19. Written as DNA, the CDR3 is TGTGCCAGCAGCGGCACCTGGACAGGGGGCGGGTACGAGCAGTACTTC. Its protein is CASSGTWTGGGYEQYF. Filled out from reference TRBV5-5 and TRBJ2-7, the complete variable domain reads DAGVTQSPTHLIKTRGQQVTLRCSPISGHKSVSWYQQVLGQGPQFIFQYYEKEERGRGNFPDRFSARQFPNYSSELNVNALLLGDSALYLCASSGTWTGGGYEQYFGPGTRLTVT.